This T cell receptor (beta chain) was sequenced for a study of cytomegalovirus exposure and HLA in healthy donors. The primer mix had 60 Vbeta and 13 Jbeta primers. In the authors' workflow: Around 9.9 million shared chains were among the about 80 million unique TCR beta chains that a later analysis counted. Method: immunoSEQ multiplex PCR; TCRdb's copy keeps in-frame clones and lacks some. The V and J calls and the clone size are those of that table, but D and trimming were determined from the DNA. The table has about 140,000 clones, over 70% seen once. As to this clone: Its antigen is currently unknown. This sample also contains other DNA sequences that code for the same CDR3.

Per germline, CDR1 LGHNA and CDR2 YNFKEQ. This CDR3 has 14 amino acids. The germline V and J ends were trimmed by 0 bases and 7 bases, with 10 bases remaining between them. Overall study results and limits: In presence/absence analyses, roughly uniform sequencing depth across donors was assumed. In a later analysis, DRB1 alleles had the most associated TCRs; HLA-C alleles the fewest.

The sequenced material came from PBMCs. The source of this sequence is a man aged 18 to 29 in good health and CMV-seronegative. V gene TRBV4-2 combines with J gene TRBJ1-5; D gene unclear. This chain's CDR3 is CASSQEYLSQPQHF. The CDR3 nucleotides are TGTGCCAGCAGCCAAGAGTATTTGAGCCAGCCCCAGCATTTT.